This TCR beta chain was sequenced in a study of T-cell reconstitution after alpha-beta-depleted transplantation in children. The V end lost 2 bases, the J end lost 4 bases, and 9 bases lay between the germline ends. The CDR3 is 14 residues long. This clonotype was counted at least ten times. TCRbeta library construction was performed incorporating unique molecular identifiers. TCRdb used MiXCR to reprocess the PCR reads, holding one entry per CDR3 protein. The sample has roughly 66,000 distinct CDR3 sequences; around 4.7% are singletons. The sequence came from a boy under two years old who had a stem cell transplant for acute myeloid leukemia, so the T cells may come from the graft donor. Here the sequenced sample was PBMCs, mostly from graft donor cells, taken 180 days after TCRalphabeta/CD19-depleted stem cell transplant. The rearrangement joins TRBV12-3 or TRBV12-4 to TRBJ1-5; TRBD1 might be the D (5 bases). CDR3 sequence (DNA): TGTGCCAGCAGTTTATCAGGGCCGAATCAGCCCCAGCATTTT. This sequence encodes CASSLSGPNQPQHF.